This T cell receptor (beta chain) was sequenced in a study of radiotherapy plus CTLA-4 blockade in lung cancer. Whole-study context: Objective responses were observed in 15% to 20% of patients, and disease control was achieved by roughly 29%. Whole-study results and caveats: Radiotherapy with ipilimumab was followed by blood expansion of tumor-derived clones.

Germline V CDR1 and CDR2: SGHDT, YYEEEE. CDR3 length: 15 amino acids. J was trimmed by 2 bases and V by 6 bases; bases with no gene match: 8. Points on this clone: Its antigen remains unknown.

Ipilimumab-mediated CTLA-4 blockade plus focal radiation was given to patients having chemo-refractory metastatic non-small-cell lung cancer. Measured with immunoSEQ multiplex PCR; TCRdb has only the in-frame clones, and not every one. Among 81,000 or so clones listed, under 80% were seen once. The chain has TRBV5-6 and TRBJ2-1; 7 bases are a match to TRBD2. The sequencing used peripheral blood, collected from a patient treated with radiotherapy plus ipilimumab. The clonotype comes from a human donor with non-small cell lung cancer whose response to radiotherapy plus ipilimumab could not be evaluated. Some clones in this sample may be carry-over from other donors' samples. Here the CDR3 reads CASTGWGGAYNEQFF. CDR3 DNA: TGTGCCAGCACCGGGTGGGGGGGGGCCTACAATGAGCAGTTCTTC.